One and the same sample provided the 27 T cell receptor beta chains below, sequenced in a study of shared clonotypes between healthy human individuals. TCRdb's copy holds only in-frame clones and misses some; the assay was immunoSEQ multiplex PCR. The sample has about half a million clones; approximately 84% are singletons. The sample taken for sequencing was PBMCs. The receptors here all came from a woman in her thirties or forties in good health. Some clones in this sample may be carry-over from other donors' samples.

The chain joins TRBV7-9 to TRBJ2-7; 7 positions agree with TRBD1. The CDR3 is made up of 14 amino acids. Germline CDR1 SEHNR, CDR2 FQNEAQ (reference sequence). The V gene end was trimmed by 5 bases and the J gene end by 3 bases; junction bases not matched to a gene: 7. CDR3 sequence reads: CASSPTGRYYEQYF. The CDR3 bases are TGTGCCAGCAGCCCGACAGGGCGGTACTACGAGCAGTACTTC. Full variable domain (rest looked up from reference TRBV7-9 and TRBJ2-7): DTGVSQNPRHKITKRGQNVTFRCDPISEHNRLYWYRQTLGQGPEFLTYFQNEAQLEKSRLLSDRFSAERPKGSFSTLEIQRTEQGDSAMYLCASSPTGRYYEQYFGPGTRLTVT.

The V gene is TRBV7-9, the J gene TRBJ2-3; TRBD1 is a possible D gene (5 bases). The V gene's germline CDR1 is SEHNR and CDR2 FQNEAQ (reference sequence). The CDR3 has 17 amino acids. Deletions cut 2 bases from V and 1 base from J, with 16 bases between. CDR3 coding DNA: TGTGCCAGCAGCTTACTTGGAGTTCGACAGCGCACAGATACGCAGTATTTT. This sequence encodes CASSLLGVRQRTDTQYF.

For this clone: It differs at one base from a far larger clone, so likely a read error. Other DNA variants within this sample encode the same CDR3. J is TRBJ1-2 and V is TRBV7-2; TRBD1 aligns across 8 bases. The CDR3 sequence is 15 residues long. Germline V gene lookup returns CDR1 SGHTA and CDR2 FQGNSA. CDR3 sequence (DNA): TGTGCCAGCAGCCACAAGGGGACAGGAAACTATGGCTACACATTC. The encoded protein is CASSHKGTGNYGYTF.

J is TRBJ2-1 and V is TRBV25-1; TRBD1 matches at 10 bases. Germline loops: CDR1 MGHDK, CDR2 SYGVNS. The CDR3 totals 16 residues. The J segment lost 6 bases and the V segment lost 5 bases, leaving 10 bases of the junction unmatched. CDR3 bases: TGTGCCAGCAGTTTCCGGACAGGGGGGAAGGTCAATGAGCAGTTCTTC. Encoded protein: CASSFRTGGKVNEQFF.

This clone was recorded only once. The chain uses TRBV28 and TRBJ2-1, with no clear D. V was trimmed by 6 bases and J by 3 bases, leaving 6 bases between them. CDR1 and CDR2 (germline): MDHEN, SYDVKM. The CDR3 is 12 residues long. Written as DNA, the CDR3 is TGTGCCAGCAGGAGTAACTACAATGAGCAGTTCTTC. Amino acids: CASRSNYNEQFF.

V usage is TRBV9 and J usage is TRBJ2-3; the D gene is possibly TRBD2 (6 bases). Germline loops: CDR1 SGDLS, CDR2 YYNGEE. This CDR3 spans 14 amino acids. Trimming took off 0 bases at V and 9 bases at J, with 14 bases between the two ends. As DNA, the CDR3 is TGTGCCAGCAGCGTAGGGGACTCCTCGGGAACGCAGTATTTT. As protein: CASSVGDSSGTQYF.

Comments on this clone: It differs at one base from a far larger clone, so likely a read error. This chain joins TRBV5-8 and TRBJ1-5; TRBD1 agrees at 12 bases. The CDR3 contains 14 residues. V dropped 7 bases and J dropped 5; count of bases not matched to a gene: 4. Germline V gene data show CDR1 as SGHTS and CDR2 as YDEGEE. CDR3 DNA: TGTGCCAGCGGGACAGGGGGCCTCGATCAGCCCCAGCATTTT. It translates to CASGTGGLDQPQHF.

The CDR3 protein is CASSLGRGRLQPQHF. CDR3 bases: TGTGCCAGCAGCTTGGGCAGGGGGCGATTGCAGCCCCAGCATTTT. The chain is built from TRBV5-6 and TRBJ1-5; 8 bases agree with TRBD1. The germline gives CDR1 SGHDT, CDR2 YYEEEE. The length of the CDR3 is 15 residues. Losses at the gene ends were 0 bases for V and 7 bases for J; bases not matched to a gene: 6.

Turning to this clone: A far larger clone is just one base off, so this is likely a read error. Other nucleotide sequences in the sample specify the same CDR3. V gene TRBV6-6 combines with J gene TRBJ1-1; D is undetermined. Trimming stripped 7 bases from V and 3 bases from J, with 15 bases between. CDR3 length equals 14 residues. CDR1 MNHNY and CDR2 SVGAGI come from the germline V gene (reference sequence). DNA of the CDR3: TGTGCCAGCATATCCTACCCGGAGGACACTGAAGCTTTCTTT. Protein sequence: CASISYPEDTEAFF.

This chain links TRBV27 with TRBJ1-4, with D possibly matching TRBD1 (6 bases). CDR1 is MNHEY, CDR2 SMNVEV, per germline (reference sequence). V was shortened by 6 bases and J by 12 bases, with 20 bases between the two germline ends. The CDR3 loop spans 14 amino acids. The CDR3 sequence is CASRRGAGRGELFF. CDR3 nucleotides: TGTGCCAGCAGGCGGGGGGCAGGGCGTGGAGAACTGTTTTTT.

This clone was picked up many times. This sample includes further DNA sequences coding for the same CDR3. V is TRBV18 and J is TRBJ1-2; 8 bases agree with TRBD1. The length of the CDR3 is 13 residues. Trimming removed 3 bases from V and 4 bases from J; junction bases left unmatched: 1. Germline CDR1 and CDR2: KGHSH and LQKENI. As DNA, the CDR3 is TGTGCCAGCTCACCCACAGGGGGCTATGGCTACACCTTC. This encodes CASSPTGGYGYTF.

The rearrangement links TRBV7-2 to TRBJ2-5, with 10 bases that match TRBD2. The germline V gene has CDR1 SGHTA and CDR2 FQGNSA. This CDR3 spans 17 amino acids. V dropped 1 base and J dropped 11; count of bases not matched to a gene: 16. In DNA, the CDR3 is TGTGCCAGCAGCTTAGTTGTCGGGTTGTCTAGCGGGAGTTCTCAGTACTTC. Protein product: CASSLVVGLSSGSSQYF.

This clone came up once. V gene TRBV5-1 combines with J gene TRBJ1-1, with 8 bases fitting TRBD1. Trimming at V came to 0 bases and at J to 4 bases, leaving 8 bases not matched to a gene. Germline CDR1 reads SGHRS; CDR2 reads YFSETQ. This CDR3 contains 16 residues. The CDR3 region is CASSLAAGGAGTEAFF. In DNA form, the CDR3 reads TGCGCCAGCAGCTTGGCAGCAGGGGGCGCGGGCACTGAAGCTTTCTTT.

The chain employs TRBV28 and TRBJ1-3; D is perhaps TRBD1 (6 bases). CDR1 and CDR2 (germline): MDHEN, SYDVKM. CDR3 length equals 18 residues. The V gene lost 2 bases and the J gene lost 2 bases, with 19 bases spanning the gap. The CDR3 sequence is CASSLSMGPGATGNTIYF. The CDR3 coding sequence is TGTGCCAGCAGTTTAAGTATGGGACCAGGGGCCACTGGAAACACCATATATTTT.

V gene TRBV6-4 combines with J gene TRBJ2-3; possible D gene TRBD2, 6 bases. The CDR3 extends over 15 amino acids. Germline assignment: CDR1 MRHNA and CDR2 SNTAGT. The V gene lost 0 bases and the J gene lost 1 base, with 8 bases spanning the gap. The CDR3 loop is CASSDSRGGTDTQYF. In DNA form, the CDR3 reads TGTGCCAGCAGTGACTCGCGGGGCGGCACAGATACGCAGTATTTT.

Turning to this clone: A read error likely explains this, since a far larger clone differs by one base. No conserved phenylalanine or tryptophan ends this CDR3, so it is likely a read error. The J gene is TRBJ2-7, the V gene TRBV29-1; the D is unclear. Germline V gene sequence: CDR1 SQVTM, CDR2 ANQGSEA. This CDR3 is built from 12 residues. V was shortened by 4 bases and J by 2 bases, with 9 bases between the two germline ends. The CDR3 here is CSVGVGTYEQYS. CDR3 sequence (DNA): TGCAGCGTTGGGGTCGGTACCTACGAGCAGTACTCC.

This clone was seen once. V gene TRBV6-5 combines with J gene TRBJ1-1, with a weak D call TRBD1 (6 bases). This CDR3 has 14 residues. CDR1 MNHEY and CDR2 SVGAGI come from the germline V gene. Trimming removed 3 bases at V and 1 base at J, with 9 bases between. In DNA, the CDR3 is TGTGCCAGCAGTTATAGACAGGAGAACACTGAAGCTTTCTTT. Its translation: CASSYRQENTEAFF.

The table lists this clone with a count of one. This chain joins TRBV27 and TRBJ1-5; 10 bases fit TRBD1. V shed 5 bases, J shed 2 bases, and the junction held 0 bases outside the gene matches. The length of the CDR3 is 14 residues. Germline V lookup: CDR1 MNHEY, CDR2 SMNVEV (reference sequence). CDR3 sequence reads: CASSGTGGNQPQHF. In DNA, the CDR3 is TGTGCCAGCAGTGGGACAGGGGGCAATCAGCCCCAGCATTTT.

As regards this clone: This may stem from a read error, because a much larger clone lies one nucleotide away. The chain recombines TRBV5-5 with TRBJ2-5, with a possible D match to TRBD1 (5 bases). This CDR3 contains 15 residues. V was trimmed by 4 bases and J by 5 bases, leaving 18 bases between them. In germline, CDR1 is SGHKS, CDR2 YYEKEE (reference sequence). In nucleotides, the CDR3 is TGTGCCAGCAGCCCCCGAGCAGGGTGTTACGAGACCCAGTACTTC. Translated: CASSPRAGCYETQYF. The whole variable domain, filled in from reference TRBV5-5 and TRBJ2-5, reads DAGVTQSPTHLIKTRGQQVTLRCSPISGHKSVSWYQQVLGQGPQFIFQYYEKEERGRGNFPDRFSARQFPNYSSELNVNALLLGDSALYLCASSPRAGCYETQYFGPGTRLLVL.

The chain combines TRBV11-2 with TRBJ2-7; D remains unclear. Looked up from germline, CDR1 is SGHAT and CDR2 is FQNNGV. This CDR3 region has 14 residues. V lost 1 base and J lost 1, with 8 bases in between. CDR3 in amino acids: CASSLGVSSYEQYF. The CDR3 nucleotides are TGTGCCAGCAGCTTAGGGGTATCATCCTACGAGCAGTACTTC.

This clone was seen once. The CDR3 region is CASSRQGAREKLFF. CDR3 DNA sequence: TGTGCCAGCAGCCGACAGGGGGCAAGGGAAAAACTGTTTTTT. The rearrangement joins TRBV6-5 to TRBJ1-4; 10 bases are a match to TRBD1. The ends lost 6 bases at V and 8 bases at J; junction bases unmatched: 6. The CDR3 consists of 14 residues. Germline V gene sequence: CDR1 MNHEY, CDR2 SVGAGI.

To note about this clone: A far larger clone is a single base away, which makes a read error likely. J is TRBJ2-1 and V is TRBV29-1; TRBD2 might be the D (6 bases). Trimming left V 6 bases short and J 6 bases short, with 12 bases between. Germline-derived CDR1 and CDR2 are SQVTM and ANQGSEA. This CDR3 has 12 amino acids. The CDR3 DNA is TGCAGCGTCGGGGGAAGGACCAATGAGCAGTTCTTC. It is translated as CSVGGRTNEQFF.

The gene calls are TRBV7-2 and TRBJ2-2, with D unresolved. The CDR3 covers 15 residues. V gave up 0 bases and J gave up 6 bases, with 11 bases separating them. Per germline, CDR1 SGHTA and CDR2 FQGNSA. The CDR3 region has the DNA TGTGCCAGCAGCTTAGCGGGAAAGGTTGCCGGGGAGCTGTTTTTT. Its protein is CASSLAGKVAGELFF.

The genes are TRBV19 and TRBJ1-1, with D maybe TRBD1 (6 bases). The CDR3 contains 15 residues. Germline V gives CDR1 LNHDA, CDR2 SQIVND (reference sequence). The germline V and J ends were trimmed by 4 bases and 5 bases, with 17 bases remaining between them. The CDR3 DNA is TGTGCCAGTAGTAGCCGGGACACCGAAGGAACTGAAGCTTTCTTT. It codes for CASSSRDTEGTEAFF.

Many counts were recorded for this clone. Other DNA sequences in the sample encode the same CDR3. The CDR3 nucleotides are TGCGCCAGCAGCTTGCGAGCTAGCGGGAACACCGGGGAGCTGTTTTTT. Translation: CASSLRASGNTGELFF. The V and J genes are TRBV5-1 and TRBJ2-2; 7 nucleotides match TRBD2. J gave up 1 base and V 1 base, and 4 bases lay outside the gene matches. CDR1 and CDR2 (germline): SGHRS, YFSETQ. This CDR3 region has 16 residues.

This clone has just a few counts. The V gene is TRBV10-3, the J gene TRBJ1-5; a weak D match, TRBD1 (5 bases). V lost 6 bases to trimming and J lost 0 bases, with 21 bases between them. The CDR3 runs 18 residues. The germline V gene has CDR1 ENHRY and CDR2 SYGVKD. For the CDR3, the DNA is TGTGCCATCAGCGCGGGAACAGGCCGCGGATATAGCAATCAGCCCCAGCATTTT. Translating it yields CAISAGTGRGYSNQPQHF.

This chain joins TRBV30 and TRBJ1-1, with 7 bases fitting TRBD1. V was pared by 6 bases and J by 4 bases, with 8 bases of the junction left unmatched. CDR3 size: 13 residues. Germline-derived CDR1 and CDR2 are GTSNPN and SVGIG (reference sequence). CDR3 in DNA: TGTGCCTGTCAACAGACAGGGATCACTGAAGCTTTCTTT. This translates into CACQQTGITEAFF.